This TCR beta chain comes out of a study of PD-1 blockade in mismatch repair-deficient tumors. Whole-study context: Patients had 12 mismatch repair-deficient cancer types, all previously treated and progressing.

Sequencing was performed with immunoSEQ multiplex PCR; in TCRdb, only in-frame clones are kept and a portion is missing. The sample has tens of thousands of clones; roughly 80% are singletons. V was shortened by 4 bases and J by 0 bases, with 12 bases between the two germline ends. Germline V gives CDR1 MNHNS, CDR2 SASEGT. The CDR3 length is 15 residues. The input for sequencing was peripheral blood, taken 12 weeks after starting pembrolizumab. J is TRBJ1-1 and V is TRBV6-1; D unclear. The sequence was obtained from an adult with mismatch repair-deficient cancer. DNA of the CDR3: TGTGCCAGCAGTGGGGCTGAACGAATGAACACTGAAGCTTTCTTT. Its translation is CASSGAERMNTEAFF.